Shown below are 11 T cell receptor beta chains from a single sample sequenced in a study of Ad26.COV2.S vaccination and SARS-CoV-2 variants. The data were produced by immunoSEQ multiplex PCR, yet TCRdb's version contains in-frame clones alone and is incomplete. The table lists 380,000 or so clones, about 88% of them singletons. As for treatment: about 20 received Ad26.COV2.S at low or high dose, single or two shots; roughly five received placebo; per-sample allocation not given. The study sampled participants on day 63 after the first vaccine or placebo injection. The sequences come from peripheral blood, collected in a trial of Ad26.COV2.S vaccine versus placebo. Receptor source: a person aged 18-65 years who received the Ad26.COV2.S COVID-19 vaccine or a placebo.

The V gene is TRBV7-3, the J gene TRBJ1-1; D gene unclear. V lost 5 bases and J lost 2, with 18 bases in between. CDR3 length: 16 amino acids. In germline, CDR1 is SGHTA, CDR2 FQGTGA. The CDR3 here is CASSLKGGFGNTEAFF. DNA of the CDR3: TGTGCCAGCAGCCTTAAGGGCGGCTTTGGAAACACTGAAGCTTTCTTT.

This chain connects TRBV30 to TRBJ1-1, with 7 bases aligning to TRBD1. This CDR3 has 11 residues. Germline assignment: CDR1 GTSNPN and CDR2 SVGIG (reference sequence). The ends lost 8 bases at V and 2 bases at J; junction bases unmatched: 2. In DNA, the CDR3 is TGTGCCGGGACAGCTAACACTGAAGCTTTCTTT. It specifies CAGTANTEAFF. The full variable domain, with the rest looked up from reference TRBV30 and TRBJ1-1, is SQTIHQWPATLVQPVGSPLSLECTVEGTSNPNLYWYRQAAGRGLQLLFYSVGIGQISSEVPQNLSASRPQDRQFILSSKKLLLSDSGFYLCAGTANTEAFFGQGTRLTVV.

This clone has just one count. V gene TRBV6-6 combines with J gene TRBJ1-2, with D unresolved. Between the trimmed V and J ends, which lost 6 bases and 5 bases, there was a span of 19 bases. The CDR3 is made up of 15 amino acids. Germline V gene sequence: CDR1 MNHNY, CDR2 SVGAGI (reference sequence). This CDR3 reads CASRPPSEPYYGYTF. CDR3 nucleotide sequence: TGTGCCAGCAGACCCCCCTCCGAACCCTATTATGGCTACACCTTC.

The chain links TRBV5-6 to TRBJ1-4; D gene uncertain. V was clipped by 4 bases and J by 3 bases, with 13 bases between them. The CDR3 has 15 residues. In germline, CDR1 is SGHDT, CDR2 YYEEEE. DNA for the CDR3: TGTGCCAGCAGCCAAAGGGATTCGGCTAATGAAAAACTGTTTTTT. Translation: CASSQRDSANEKLFF.

The CDR3 here is CASSSGTENTEAFF. CDR3 DNA: TGCGCCAGCAGTTCCGGGACGGAGAACACTGAAGCTTTCTTT. V usage is TRBV5-1 and J usage is TRBJ1-1; possible D gene TRBD1, 5 bases. The germline V gene has CDR1 SGHRS and CDR2 YFSETQ. Deletions cut 5 bases from V and 1 base from J, with 12 bases between. CDR3 size: 14 residues.

The chain recombines TRBV28 with TRBJ2-7, with TRBD2 matching over 8 bases. This CDR3 has 14 residues. Looked up from germline, CDR1 is MDHEN and CDR2 is SYDVKM. J lost 4 bases, V lost 10 bases, and 12 bases had no gene match. The CDR3 is CATSLTSGSYEQYF. The CDR3 region has the DNA TGTGCCACCTCCCTTACTAGCGGATCTTACGAGCAGTACTTC.

This clone was found once. The J gene is TRBJ1-1, the V gene TRBV6-5; tentatively, D is TRBD1 (5 bases). CDR1 and CDR2 (germline): MNHEY, SVGAGI. This CDR3 has 15 amino acids. The V gene lost 2 bases and the J gene lost 4 bases, with 14 bases spanning the gap. As DNA, the CDR3 is TGTGCCAGCAGTTACGGTCAGGGAAGGGGCACTGAAGCTTTCTTT. This codes for CASSYGQGRGTEAFF.

This clone was detected once. The rearrangement links TRBV2 to TRBJ2-1; D is possibly TRBD1 (6 bases). Germline V gene sequence: CDR1 SNHLY, CDR2 FYNNEI. The CDR3 is made up of 14 amino acids. Trimming removed 7 bases at V and 9 bases at J, with 19 bases between. The DNA of the CDR3 is TGTGCCAGCACGCTACCCCTCGACAGGCCTGAGCAGTTCTTC. It specifies CASTLPLDRPEQFF.

The chain links TRBV6-5 to TRBJ1-2, with 8 bases lining up with TRBD1. This CDR3 region has 15 residues. The germline V gene encodes CDR1 MNHEY and CDR2 SVGAGI. Unmatched junction bases numbered 10, after V lost 5 bases and J lost 5 bases. CDR3 amino acids: CASSRGGQGNYGYTF. In DNA, the CDR3 is TGTGCCAGCAGTAGGGGCGGACAGGGAAATTATGGCTACACCTTC.

This clone was detected many times. The chain combines TRBV7-3 with TRBJ1-1; no reliable D call. The CDR3 runs 13 residues. With 5 bases removed from V and 1 base from J, the gap between germline ends came to 8 bases. Germline values: CDR1 SGHTA, CDR2 FQGTGA. In nucleotides, the CDR3 is TGTGCCAGCAGCAGAGATGGGAACACTGAAGCTTTCTTT. The encoded protein is CASSRDGNTEAFF.

The chain is built from TRBV9 and TRBJ2-5, with 7 bases identical to TRBD2. The CDR3 has 16 residues. The germline gives CDR1 SGDLS, CDR2 YYNGEE. Trimming took 0 bases from V and 3 from J; bases not matched to a gene: 8. The CDR3 DNA reads TGTGCCAGCAGCGTAGTTGCTAGCGGCTGCGAAGAGACCCAGTACTTC. It yields the protein CASSVVASGCEETQYF.